This is a list of T cell receptor beta chains from one sample in a study of Tregs in tolerant kidney transplant recipients. TCRdb's copy holds only in-frame clones and misses some; the assay was immunoSEQ multiplex PCR. Seen here are about 100,000 clones, nearly 90% observed once, and the top ten hold roughly 0.31%. Here the sequenced sample was CD4+ T cells from blood, taken before the transplant. Receptors originate from a human donor who received a combined kidney and bone marrow transplant. The CDR3 runs from the conserved cysteine through the conserved F or W. A D gene is named only where the DNA matches it firmly. The listing skips clone size in some rows; elsewhere it reads once, few, many or a size class.

clone_size | j_call | d_call | v_call | cdr3_nt | cdr3_aa
- | TRBJ2-7 | TRBD2 | TRBV4-1 | TGCGCCAGCAGCCAAGAAGGAACTAGCGGGGGGGTCCAGTACTTC | CASSQEGTSGGVQYF
- | TRBJ2-7 | - | TRBV2 | TGTGCCAGCGAGGAGGGTCAAATGGGTGCGGGCGAGCAGTACTTC | CASEEGQMGAGEQYF
once | TRBJ2-1 | TRBD1 | TRBV5-4 | TGTGCCAGCAGCTTGCCCACAACAGGGGTCAATGAGCAGTTCTTC | CASSLPTTGVNEQFF
- | TRBJ1-4 | - | TRBV5-1 | TGCGCCAGCAGCTTGGAAGGGAGTAATGAAAAACTGTTTTTT | CASSLEGSNEKLFF
- | TRBJ2-7 | - | TRBV9 | TGTGCCAGCAGCCCAGATGGAGCCTACTCCTACGAGCAGTACTTC | CASSPDGAYSYEQYF
- | TRBJ2-5 | - | TRBV29-1 | TGCAGCGTTGTGAGCGGCAAACAAGAGACCCAGTACTTC | CSVVSGKQETQYF
- | TRBJ1-2 | - | TRBV18 | TGTGCCAGCTCACCACCGGGCAGCCTATTAGGCTACACCTTC | CASSPPGSLLGYTF
- | TRBJ2-7 | TRBD2 | TRBV5-1 | TGCGCCAGCAGCTTGGGGGGGACTAGCTCCTACGAGCAGTACTTC | CASSLGGTSSYEQYF
- | TRBJ1-4 | - | TRBV5-1 | TGCGCCAGCAGCTTGGCCGGGCAGGGGACTGAAAAACTGTTTTTT | CASSLAGQGTEKLFF
- | TRBJ2-1 | - | TRBV9 | TGTGCCAGCAGCGTAGGCCTTCTCCCCGGGGGCTCCTACAATGAGCAGTTCTTC | CASSVGLLPGGSYNEQFF
- | TRBJ2-2 | - | TRBV27 | TGTGCCAGCAGTTTATCCCTTGGGCGGGAGCTGTTTTTT | CASSLSLGRELFF
- | TRBJ1-4 | - | TRBV4-1 | TGCGCCAGCAGCCAAGAGGTTCAGGGAAGTGAAAAACTGTTTTTT | CASSQEVQGSEKLFF
- | TRBJ2-3 | TRBD2 | TRBV2 | TGTGCCAGCAACGGGGGGGTCACAGATACGCAGTATTTT | CASNGGVTDTQYF
- | TRBJ2-1 | - | TRBV28 | TGTGCCAGCAGTGAACCCGCCGGGACTCCTGTGGGGTTCTTC | CASSEPAGTPVGFF